This is a list of T cell receptor beta chains from one sample in a study of blood T cell repertoires in COVID-19. The data were produced by immunoSEQ multiplex PCR, yet TCRdb's version contains in-frame clones alone and is incomplete. The sample consists of 250,000 to 350,000 clones, around 90% of them appearing once. The sequenced sample consisted of peripheral blood. The origin of the receptors is a woman aged 40-49 years who had recovered from COVID-19. Both conserved end residues are part of each CDR3. A D gene is named only where the DNA matches it firmly. Rows may omit the clone size; those that give it use once, few, many or a size class.

CDR3 DNA,CDR3 protein,J gene,clone size,D gene,V gene
TGTGCCAGCGGGGGGGGATTTTATAGCAATCAGCCCCAGCATTTT,CASGGGFYSNQPQHF,TRBJ1-5,-,-,TRBV28
TGTGCTAGTGGTTTGACAACAGGAGAGACCCAGTACTTC,CASGLTTGETQYF,TRBJ2-5,-,-,TRBV12-5
TGTGCCAGCTCACCACCGGGACAGGGGCACTACGAGCAGTACTTC,CASSPPGQGHYEQYF,TRBJ2-7,-,TRBD1,TRBV18
TGCGCCAGCAGTACCGACTACACGTACCAAGAGACCCAGTACTTC,CASSTDYTYQETQYF,TRBJ2-5,-,-,TRBV10-1
TGTGCCTGGAGTGGGACAGGGTCTGGCCACCGGGGCTACACCTTC,CAWSGTGSGHRGYTF,TRBJ1-2,few,TRBD1,TRBV30
TGTGCCAGCAGCCGGGGACAGGGTGGGATGTACACCGGGGAGCTGTTTTTT,CASSRGQGGMYTGELFF,TRBJ2-2,-,TRBD1,TRBV5-4
TGCGCCAGCAGCCAACCGTTGCAGGGGAGAACCTATAATTCACCCCTCCACTTT,CASSQPLQGRTYNSPLHF,TRBJ1-6,once,-,TRBV4-1
TGTGCCAGCAGCGCGGACAGGGATGGGAATCAGCCCCAGCATTTT,CASSADRDGNQPQHF,TRBJ1-5,once,TRBD1,TRBV7-9
TGTGCCAGCACGGTAGCCGAGGGTTACTACGAGCAGTACTTC,CASTVAEGYYEQYF,TRBJ2-7,few,-,TRBV2
TGTGCCATCAGTGATGGAGGAGCGGACACTGAAGCTTTCTTT,CAISDGGADTEAFF,TRBJ1-1,-,-,TRBV10-3
TGCAGCGTCGGGGACTATGGCGGGCAGTACTTC,CSVGDYGGQYF,TRBJ2-7,-,TRBD2,TRBV29-1
TGTGCCAGCAGCCAAGATAGGGGCATGGACAATGAGCAGTTCTTC,CASSQDRGMDNEQFF,TRBJ2-1,-,-,TRBV4-2
TGCGCCAGCGGCCCGGCAGGGGGCGATGAAAAACTGTTTTTT,CASGPAGGDEKLFF,TRBJ1-4,-,TRBD1,TRBV5-1
TGTGCCAGCAGTGACTCGCGAGGGAAACTGTTTTTT,CASSDSRGKLFF,TRBJ1-4,-,-,TRBV6-5
TGTGCCACCAGTGGACCAGGCATTAATGAAAAACTGTTTTTT,CATSGPGINEKLFF,TRBJ1-4,once,-,TRBV24-1
TGTGCCATCAGTTTCACTAGCGGGAGCAATGAGCAGTTCTTC,CAISFTSGSNEQFF,TRBJ2-1,-,TRBD2,TRBV10-3
TGTGCCAGTAGTATGTCAGGGTCCCAGCCCCAGCATTTT,CASSMSGSQPQHF,TRBJ1-5,-,-,TRBV19
TGTGCCAGCAGCTTTAGGACTAGCGGGATACTCGAGCAGTACTTC,CASSFRTSGILEQYF,TRBJ2-7,-,TRBD2,TRBV5-4
TGTGCCAGCAGCTCGGTTCCCGGGACTAGCGGGGCAAAGCAGTTCTTC,CASSSVPGTSGAKQFF,TRBJ2-1,-,TRBD2,TRBV5-6
TGTGCCAGCTCACCGAAACAAAACAGTAACTATGGCTACACCTTC,CASSPKQNSNYGYTF,TRBJ1-2,-,-,TRBV18
TGTGCCAGCAGCTCCACGGAACTAGCGGGTGAAGGAGATACGCAGTATTTT,CASSSTELAGEGDTQYF,TRBJ2-3,-,TRBD2,TRBV11-2
TGTGCCAGCAGCCAGAGGGGATTAGCGGGAGATGAGCAGTTCTTC,CASSQRGLAGDEQFF,TRBJ2-1,-,TRBD2,TRBV7-3
TGTGCCAGCAGTTCGGGGGTGGGTGGCAATCAGCCCCAGCATTTT,CASSSGVGGNQPQHF,TRBJ1-5,-,-,TRBV27
TGTGCCTCGGTGAAGAAACCGGGGGGTAACTATGGCTACACCTTC,CASVKKPGGNYGYTF,TRBJ1-2,-,-,TRBV19
TGTGCCACCAGCTTTCAGAACACCGGGGAGCTGTTTTTT,CATSFQNTGELFF,TRBJ2-2,once,-,TRBV15